These 15 T cell receptor beta chains were sequenced from one sample in a study of cytomegalovirus exposure and HLA in healthy donors. Vbeta (60) and Jbeta (13) primers were used in the PCR. Repertoires were generated with immunoSEQ multiplex PCR, while TCRdb's copy carries only in-frame clones and drops some. Found here are nearly 80,000 clones, around three quarters of them singletons; the top ten hold under 25%. Source material: PBMCs. These receptors originate from a woman between 35 and 50 years old in good health and CMV-seropositive.

V gene TRBV29-1 combines with J gene TRBJ2-1, with 8 nucleotides matching TRBD2. The CDR3 runs to 16 residues. The V segment lost 1 base and the J segment 6 bases; nucleotides outside the gene matches: 11. Germline V lookup: CDR1 SQVTM, CDR2 ANQGSEA. The DNA for the CDR3 is TGCAGCGTTGAAGTGGGGAGCGGGAGTCTCGGCAATGAGCAGTTCTTC. Protein sequence: CSVEVGSGSLGNEQFF.

This clone was seen more than once but under ten times. V and J are TRBV2 and TRBJ2-7; 7 bases are a match to TRBD1. V gave up 5 bases and J gave up 2 bases; unmatched junction bases: 12. Germline loops: CDR1 SNHLY, CDR2 FYNNEI. This CDR3 comprises 16 residues. The CDR3 loop reads CASSLRQTGTAYEQYF. The CDR3 nucleotides are TGTGCCAGCAGTTTGAGGCAGACGGGGACAGCCTACGAGCAGTACTTC.

This clone was seen only once. This rearrangement joins TRBV2 to TRBJ2-7; the match to TRBD2 covers 11 bases. Germline V gene sequence: CDR1 SNHLY, CDR2 FYNNEI. V lost 6 bases, J lost 8 bases, and 3 bases stayed unmatched. The CDR3 totals 12 residues. The CDR3 here is CASRRLAGKQYF. CDR3 in DNA: TGTGCCAGCAGGAGACTAGCGGGGAAGCAGTACTTC.

The genes are TRBV25-1 and TRBJ1-5, with D tentatively TRBD1 (5 bases). Germline assignment: CDR1 MGHDK and CDR2 SYGVNS. The CDR3 covers 12 residues. Between the trimmed V and J ends, which lost 5 bases and 4 bases, there was a span of 6 bases. The CDR3 sequence is CASSRGNQPQHF. The DNA for the CDR3 is TGTGCCAGCAGTCGGGGGAATCAGCCCCAGCATTTT.

The rearrangement links TRBV5-6 to TRBJ2-4, with 8 positions matching TRBD2. V lost 0 bases and J lost 2; bases outside the gene matches: 1. The CDR3 totals 15 residues. CDR1 is SGHDT, CDR2 YYEEEE, per germline. CDR3 sequence (DNA): TGTGCCAGCAGCTTGGGGACTAGCTCCAAAAACATTCAGTACTTC. Translation: CASSLGTSSKNIQYF.

The V call is TRBV9, the J call TRBJ2-2; a possible D gene is TRBD2 (6 bases). Germline assignment: CDR1 SGDLS and CDR2 YYNGEE. Trimming took off 4 bases at V and 6 bases at J, with 19 bases between the two ends. This CDR3 spans 16 amino acids. The CDR3 DNA sequence: TGTGCCAGCAGCATAAGACTAGACACTCTACCCGGGGAGCTGTTTTTT. Its protein is CASSIRLDTLPGELFF.

The gene calls are TRBV7-3 and TRBJ2-1; 8 bases are shared with TRBD2. There are 15 residues in the CDR3. Germline V gives CDR1 SGHTA, CDR2 FQGTGA. The V gene end was trimmed by 4 bases and the J gene end by 2 bases; junction bases not matched to a gene: 4. This CDR3 is CASSYGGAPYNEQFF. The CDR3, as DNA: TGTGCCAGCAGCTACGGGGGGGCCCCCTACAATGAGCAGTTCTTC.

The chain carries TRBV5-1 and TRBJ2-3, with TRBD2 matching 8 bases. This CDR3 comprises 15 residues. CDR1 and CDR2 from the germline V gene are SGHRS and YFSETQ. The junction had 1 base not matched to a gene; V was cut back by 1 base and J by 0 bases. The CDR3 reads CASSLQRGSTDTQYF. The CDR3 DNA is TGCGCCAGCAGCTTGCAGCGGGGGAGCACAGATACGCAGTATTTT.

This chain connects TRBV2 to TRBJ1-4, with 9 bases identical to TRBD1. The V gene end was trimmed by 1 base and the J gene end by 5 bases; junction bases not matched to a gene: 2. Germline V lookup: CDR1 SNHLY, CDR2 FYNNEI. The CDR3 is 15 residues long. The CDR3 DNA is TGTGCCAGCAGTGAAGACGGACAGGGGAATGAAAAACTGTTTTTT. This translates into CASSEDGQGNEKLFF.

The rearrangement uses TRBV13 and TRBJ1-2, with 8 bases matching TRBD1. The CDR3 runs to 14 residues. Unmatched junction bases numbered 4, after V lost 7 bases and J lost 0 bases. From germline, CDR1 is PRHDT and CDR2 FYEKMQ (reference sequence). CDR3 residues: CASTRTGTNYGYTF. The CDR3 DNA is TGTGCCAGCACGCGGACAGGGACTAACTATGGCTACACCTTC.

The V and J genes are TRBV6-1 and TRBJ2-7; D is unresolved. Trimming removed 4 bases from V and 2 bases from J, with 6 bases in between. The CDR3 sequence is 12 residues long. Per the germline V gene, CDR1 is MNHNS and CDR2 is SASEGT. The CDR3 DNA reads as TGTGCCAGCAGTGGTCTAGCCTACGAGCAGTACTTC. Translating it yields CASSGLAYEQYF.

The V gene is TRBV28, the J gene TRBJ1-1, with 9 bases identical to TRBD1. CDR1 and CDR2 (germline): MDHEN, SYDVKM. Trimming removed 1 base from V and 6 bases from J; junction bases left unmatched: 24. The CDR3 has 21 residues. This CDR3 is CASSLFSGWGQGQGGGPEAFF. The CDR3 nucleotides read TGTGCCAGCAGTTTATTTAGCGGGTGGGGACAGGGTCAAGGTGGAGGGCCTGAAGCTTTCTTT.

The chain employs TRBV5-4 and TRBJ2-7; D might be TRBD2 (7 bases). The V gene's germline CDR1 is SGHNT and CDR2 YYREEE (reference sequence). The length of the CDR3 is 14 residues. The V and J ends lost 3 bases and 6 bases respectively, with 16 bases between them. The CDR3 here is CASSYRHREGEQYF. In DNA, the CDR3 is TGTGCCAGCAGCTACCGGCACAGGGAGGGCGAGCAGTACTTC.

The chain is built from TRBV6-6 and TRBJ1-1, with D perhaps matching TRBD1 (5 bases). This CDR3 is 14 amino acids long. V lost 6 bases and J lost 0, with 11 bases in between. Germline V CDR1 and CDR2: MNHNY, SVGAGI (reference sequence). Here the CDR3 reads CASRAGPMNTEAFF. CDR3 nucleotide sequence: TGTGCCAGCAGGGCGGGACCCATGAACACTGAAGCTTTCTTT.

A word on this clone: One end of the junction is discordant with germline, which a read error may explain. The sample holds other DNA sequences that translate to the same CDR3. The V gene is TRBV29-1, the J gene TRBJ1-2, with a tentative D call TRBD1 (6 bases). The CDR3 is made up of 13 amino acids. Germline V gives CDR1 SQVTM, CDR2 ANQGSEA. The CDR3 loop reads CSVAGGPNYGYTF. CDR3 nucleotide sequence: TGCAGTGTTGCTGGGGGCCCCAACTATGGCTACACCTTC. The variable domain in full, with the rest retrieved from reference TRBV29-1 and TRBJ1-2, is SAVISQKPSRDICQRGTSLTIQCQVDSQVTMMFWYRQQPGQSLTLIATANQGSEATYESGFVIDKFPISRPNLTFSTLTVSNMSPEDSSIYLCSVAGGPNYGYTFGSGTRLTVV.